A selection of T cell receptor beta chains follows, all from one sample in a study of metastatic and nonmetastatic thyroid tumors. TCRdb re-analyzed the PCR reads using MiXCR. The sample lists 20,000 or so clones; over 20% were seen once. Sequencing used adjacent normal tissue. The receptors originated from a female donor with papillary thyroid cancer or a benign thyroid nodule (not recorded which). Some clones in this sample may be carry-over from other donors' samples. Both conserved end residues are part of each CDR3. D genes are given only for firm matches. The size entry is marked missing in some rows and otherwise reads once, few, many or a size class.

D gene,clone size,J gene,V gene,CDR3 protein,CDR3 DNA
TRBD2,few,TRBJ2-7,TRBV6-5,CASTVGGTSGILSYEQYF,TGTGCCAGCACCGTCGGAGGGACTAGCGGTATCCTATCCTACGAGCAGTACTTC
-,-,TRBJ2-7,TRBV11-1,CASSLGRNSYEQYF,TGTGCCAGCAGCTTAGGACGTAACTCCTACGAGCAGTACTTC
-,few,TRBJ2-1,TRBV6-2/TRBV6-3,CASSYSQEMTYNEQFF,TGTGCCAGCAGTTACTCGCAGGAGATGACCTACAATGAGCAGTTCTTC
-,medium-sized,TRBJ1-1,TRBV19,CASSIGGTSGYTEAFF,TGTGCCAGTAGTATCGGCGGAACCTCGGGGTACACTGAAGCTTTCTTT
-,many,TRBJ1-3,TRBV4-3,CAGSQAWRTGNTIYF,TGCGCCGGCAGCCAAGCGTGGAGAACTGGAAACACCATATATTTT
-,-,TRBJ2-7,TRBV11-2,CASSLWGECLLPEDEQYF,TGTGCCAGCAGCTTATGGGGGGAGTGTCTCTTGCCAGAGGACGAGCAGTACTTC
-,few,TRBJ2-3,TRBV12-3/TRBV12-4,CASSLMGTDTQYF,TGTGCCAGCAGTTTGATGGGTACAGATACGCAGTATTTT
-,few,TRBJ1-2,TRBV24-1,CATSDRGQMDGYTF,TGTGCCACCAGTGACCGCGGACAGATGGATGGCTACACCTTC
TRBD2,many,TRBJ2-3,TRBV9,CASSFGGGLAGWTDTQYF,TGTGCCAGCAGCTTCGGGGGGGGACTAGCGGGATGGACAGATACGCAGTATTTT
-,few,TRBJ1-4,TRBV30,CAFTGPTNEKLFF,TGTGCCTTCACAGGGCCTACTAATGAAAAACTGTTTTTT
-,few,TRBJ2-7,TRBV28,CASRRQLLYEQYF,TGTGCCAGCAGGAGACAGCTCCTCTACGAGCAGTACTTC
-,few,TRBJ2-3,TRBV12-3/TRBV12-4,CASSLLNTDTQYF,TGTGCCAGCAGTTTACTTAACACAGATACGCAGTATTTT
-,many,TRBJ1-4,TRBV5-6,CASRFGRNEKLFF,TGTGCCAGCAGATTCGGACGTAATGAAAAACTGTTTTTT
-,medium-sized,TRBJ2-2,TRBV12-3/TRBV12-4,CASSLAGDTGELFF,TGTGCCAGCAGTTTGGCAGGGGACACCGGGGAGCTGTTTTTT
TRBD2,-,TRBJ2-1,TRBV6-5,CASSYSIAGGIIHEQFF,TGTGCCAGCAGTTACTCGATAGCGGGAGGAATAATCCATGAGCAGTTCTTC
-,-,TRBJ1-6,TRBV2,CASSDAGFSYNSPLHF,TGTGCCAGCAGTGACGCGGGGTTCTCCTATAATTCACCCCTCCACTTT
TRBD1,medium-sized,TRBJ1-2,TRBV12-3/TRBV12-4,CASSQGGGYTF,TGTGCCAGCAGCCAGGGGGGTGGCTACACCTTC
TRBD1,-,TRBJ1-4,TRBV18,CASSRSGGLEKLFF,TGTGCCAGCTCACGGTCAGGGGGCCTCGAAAAACTGTTTTTT